A single sample is the source of the 25 T cell receptor beta chains below, sequenced in a study of cytomegalovirus exposure and HLA in healthy donors (dated by TCRdb to 2016 to 2017). Library creation used the immunoSEQ multiplex PCR assay. A mixture of 60 forward primers for TCR Vbeta segments and 13 reverse primers for TCR Jbeta segments was used in the multiplex PCR. TCRdb carries this immuneACCESS record with in-frame sequences only. Its versions omit some clonotypes, under half of them owing to an unresolved V gene in the studies checked, with the rest unexplained. The sample contains about 200,000 clones, 82% of them found a single time. The ten largest account for around 0.1% of the sample. The sample consisted of PBMCs. These receptors were taken from a boy aged 2 to 9 in good health and CMV-seronegative.

The CDR3 sequence: CAIGRGLGEQYF. CDR3 bases: TGTGCCATCGGCAGGGGGTTGGGGGAGCAGTACTTC. The rearrangement uses TRBV10-3 and TRBJ2-7, with 7 nucleotides matching TRBD1. The CDR3 covers 12 residues. The germline V gene has CDR1 ENHRY and CDR2 SYGVKD. V trimming: 8 bases; J trimming: 7 bases; junction bases outside the gene matches: 8.

V is TRBV19 and J is TRBJ2-7; possibly TRBD1 for D (5 bases). CDR3 length: 14 residues. Germline CDR1 is LNHDA and CDR2 is SQIVND (reference sequence). Trimming stripped 1 base from V and 6 bases from J, with 13 bases between. The CDR3 loop is CASSIGQGRSEQYF. CDR3 DNA: TGTGCCAGTAGTATAGGGCAGGGTAGAAGCGAGCAGTACTTC.

The chain uses TRBV4-1 and TRBJ2-2; no clear D gene. From germline, CDR1 is MGHRA and CDR2 YSYEKL. This CDR3 region has 13 residues. V gave up 7 bases and J gave up 1 base, with 7 bases separating them. DNA for the CDR3: TGCGCCAGCAATGCGGTGAACACCGGGGAGCTGTTTTTT. This codes for CASNAVNTGELFF.

This clone occurred a few times. The rearrangement uses TRBV7-9 and TRBJ1-1; possibly TRBD1 for D (6 bases). The CDR3 is 13 residues long. Trimming removed 5 bases at V and 4 bases at J, with 11 bases between. CDR1 and CDR2 from the germline V gene are SEHNR and FQNEAQ (reference sequence). The CDR3 region is CASSREGGTEAFF. The CDR3 DNA reads TGTGCCAGCAGCCGTGAAGGGGGCACTGAAGCTTTCTTT.

The V gene is TRBV4-2, the J gene TRBJ2-3; 13 bases are shared with TRBD2. Losses at the gene ends were 4 bases for V and 4 bases for J; bases not matched to a gene: 11. CDR3 length: 18 amino acids. Germline V gene sequence: CDR1 LGHNA, CDR2 YNFKEQ. The CDR3: CASSRPPATSGGSDTQYF. CDR3 DNA: TGTGCCAGCAGCCGTCCACCCGCGACTAGCGGGGGGTCAGATACGCAGTATTTT.

The rearrangement joins TRBV5-4 to TRBJ1-1; the match to TRBD1 covers 11 bases. This CDR3 is 16 amino acids long. V shed 1 base, J shed 7 bases, and the junction held 9 bases outside the gene matches. The germline gives CDR1 SGHNT, CDR2 YYREEE (reference sequence). CDR3 nucleotide sequence: TGTGCCAGCAGCTTGCCGGACAGGGGGCGCGGGGGTGAAGCTTTCTTT. Translated, it gives CASSLPDRGRGGEAFF.

The gene calls are TRBV7-2 and TRBJ1-2; D ambiguous. Germline V gene sequence: CDR1 SGHTA, CDR2 FQGNSA. The CDR3 has 14 residues. Trimming left V 5 bases short and J 1 base short, with 11 bases between. This chain's CDR3 is CASSLQRINYGYTF. CDR3 DNA sequence: TGTGCCAGCAGCCTACAGCGGATTAACTATGGCTACACCTTC.

The chain combines TRBV29-1 with TRBJ2-1, with D maybe TRBD1 (6 bases). CDR1 and CDR2 (germline): SQVTM, ANQGSEA. Between the trimmed V and J ends, which lost 6 bases and 4 bases, there was a span of 13 bases. The CDR3 is 13 amino acids. The CDR3 DNA follows: TGCAGCGTCGATAACAGGGAATACAATGAGCAGTTCTTC. Translated, it gives CSVDNREYNEQFF.

This clone came up once. The V call is TRBV5-4, the J call TRBJ1-2; D perhaps matches TRBD1 (6 bases). Germline CDR1 SGHNT, CDR2 YYREEE (reference sequence). This CDR3 has 15 residues. Trimming stripped 2 bases from V and 4 bases from J, with 15 bases between. The CDR3 DNA reads TGTGCCAGCAGCTTAAATGGACAGCCTACCTATGGCTACACCTTC. Amino acid sequence: CASSLNGQPTYGYTF.

Comments on this clone: Other DNA sequences of this sample code for an identical CDR3. The rearrangement uses TRBV29-1 and TRBJ1-1, with D maybe TRBD1 (5 bases). CDR1 SQVTM and CDR2 ANQGSEA come from the germline V gene. V lost 4 bases, J lost 0 bases, and 6 bases lay in between. This CDR3 is built from 12 residues. In nucleotides, the CDR3 is TGCAGCGTTGGACAGATGAACACTGAAGCTTTCTTT. It is translated as CSVGQMNTEAFF.

The chain employs TRBV30 and TRBJ2-5, with 7 bases matching TRBD2. The better agreement between TRBJ2-7 and the DNA end casts doubt on the J call. The CDR3 runs 15 residues. Germline V gene data show CDR1 as GTSNPN and CDR2 as SVGIG (reference sequence). This CDR3 reads CAWSGRPREVYEQYF. CDR3 nucleotide sequence: TGTGCCTGGAGTGGCAGGCCCCGGGAGGTTTACGAGCAGTACTTC.

The CDR3 DNA follows: TGTGCCAGCAGACCCCCGGGGGGAGAGCAGTACTTC. Translated, it gives CASRPPGGEQYF. V usage is TRBV28 and J usage is TRBJ2-7; 7 nucleotides agree with TRBD2. Trimming took 6 bases from V and 7 from J; bases not matched to a gene: 6. Germline V gene sequence: CDR1 MDHEN, CDR2 SYDVKM. The CDR3 covers 12 residues.

The genes are TRBV13 and TRBJ1-2; 10 nucleotides line up with TRBD1. The J segment lost 0 bases and the V segment lost 1 base, leaving 8 bases of the junction unmatched. Germline values: CDR1 PRHDT, CDR2 FYEKMQ (reference sequence). This CDR3 is built from 18 residues. CDR3 nucleotides: TGTGCCAGCAGCTTAGTGGGGGGACAGGGGATCTCTAACTATGGCTACACCTTC. As protein: CASSLVGGQGISNYGYTF.

A single count supports this clone. The chain is built from TRBV2 and TRBJ2-5; tentative D call: TRBD1 (5 bases). The CDR3 spans 15 residues. V was shortened by 2 bases and J by 4 bases, with 14 bases between the two germline ends. Germline V gives CDR1 SNHLY, CDR2 FYNNEI. The DNA of the CDR3 is TGTGCCAGCAGTGAATGGACATCGGTGGCAGAGACCCAGTACTTC. Translation gives CASSEWTSVAETQYF.

The chain couples TRBV9 to TRBJ2-5; no firm D call. The better agreement between TRBJ2-7 and the DNA end casts doubt on the J call. Germline V lookup: CDR1 SGDLS, CDR2 YYNGEE. CDR3 size: 12 residues. The CDR3 coding sequence is TGTGCCAGCAGCGTAGCTTCGCGCGAGCAGTACTTC. It codes for CASSVASREQYF.

The chain carries TRBV9 and TRBJ2-1, with 11 bases fitting TRBD2. Germline CDR1 SGDLS, CDR2 YYNGEE. With 5 bases clipped from V and 7 bases from J, the junction kept 14 bases outside the gene matches. The CDR3 consists of 17 residues. CDR3 residues: CASSSPSSGGRLNEQFF. CDR3 nucleotide sequence: TGTGCCAGCAGTTCACCTTCTAGCGGGGGGCGCCTTAATGAGCAGTTCTTC.

The genes are TRBV18 and TRBJ2-7; 8 bases are shared with TRBD1. This CDR3 is built from 14 residues. Germline V CDR1 and CDR2: KGHSH, LQKENI. Germline trimming cut 3 bases from V and 5 bases from J; bases unmatched to any gene: 6. The CDR3 region is CASSPPTGEHEQYF. Written as DNA, the CDR3 is TGTGCCAGCTCACCCCCGACAGGGGAGCACGAGCAGTACTTC.

The chain has TRBV15 and TRBJ2-7, with 7 positions matching TRBD2. The V and J ends lost 5 bases and 4 bases, in that order; junction bases with no gene match: 11. The CDR3 covers 15 residues. The germline gives CDR1 LNHNV, CDR2 YYDKDF (reference sequence). The CDR3 bases are TGTGCCACCAGCCCCTCTACTGGGGGGGGATACGAGCAGTACTTC. Translated, it gives CATSPSTGGGYEQYF.

The rearrangement links TRBV7-2 to TRBJ2-1, with D uncertain. This CDR3 region has 16 residues. Germline CDR1 and CDR2: SGHTA and FQGNSA. V lost 6 bases, J lost 4 bases, and 19 bases lay in between. For the CDR3, the DNA is TGTGCCAGCAGGCGGAGCATGAACGTTGAATACAATGAGCAGTTCTTC. It specifies CASRRSMNVEYNEQFF.

V is TRBV9 and J is TRBJ1-1; D is undetermined. This CDR3 comprises 15 residues. V lost 3 bases and J lost 0, with 12 bases in between. CDR1 and CDR2 (germline): SGDLS, YYNGEE. CDR3 nucleotide sequence: TGTGCCAGCAGCGCCGGGGTCACGATGAACACTGAAGCTTTCTTT. Translating gives CASSAGVTMNTEAFF. The full variable domain, completed using reference TRBV9 and TRBJ1-1, is DSGVTQTPKHLITATGQRVTLRCSPRSGDLSVYWYQQSLDQGLQFLIQYYNGEERAKGNILERFSAQQFPDLHSELNLSSLELGDSALYFCASSAGVTMNTEAFFGQGTRLTVV.

The chain recombines TRBV19 with TRBJ1-6; maybe TRBD1 (6 bases). The V end was cut by 5 bases, the J end by 6 bases, with 14 bases between. Germline V gene data show CDR1 as LNHDA and CDR2 as SQIVND (reference sequence). This CDR3 region has 15 residues. CDR3: CASSLTGRGNSPLHF. The CDR3 coding sequence is TGTGCCAGTAGTCTTACAGGGAGGGGTAATTCACCCCTCCACTTT.

The chain recombines TRBV30 with TRBJ2-7; 8 bases are a match to TRBD1. The germline gives CDR1 GTSNPN, CDR2 SVGIG (reference sequence). Trimming removed 2 bases from V and 2 bases from J; junction bases left unmatched: 5. The CDR3 is made up of 14 amino acids. CDR3 DNA: TGTGCCTGGAGTTCCGGACAGGGTCCCTACGAGCAGTACTTC. The encoded protein is CAWSSGQGPYEQYF.

The chain links TRBV4-3 to TRBJ1-2, with TRBD1 as a possible D gene (5 bases). V was trimmed by 0 bases and J by 8 bases, leaving 16 bases between them. There are 15 residues in the CDR3. Per germline, CDR1 LGHNA and CDR2 YSLEER. In DNA form, the CDR3 reads TGCGCCAGCAGCCAAGATAGGGGTCAGGGCAGAGGCTACACCTTC. This sequence encodes CASSQDRGQGRGYTF.

With respect to this clone: Other nucleotide sequences from this sample produce the same CDR3. The chain links TRBV9 to TRBJ2-3, with a tentative D call TRBD2 (5 bases). The germline V gene has CDR1 SGDLS and CDR2 YYNGEE. Deletions cut 0 bases from V and 6 bases from J, with 5 bases between. The CDR3 sequence is 12 residues long. In nucleotides, the CDR3 is TGTGCCAGCAGCGTAGAGCGGGATACGCAGTATTTT. It is translated as CASSVERDTQYF.

V gene TRBV6-1 combines with J gene TRBJ2-3; unclear D gene. Trimming shortened V by 7 bases and J by 4 bases, and 18 bases separated the two germline ends. Germline CDR1 and CDR2: MNHNS and SASEGT. The CDR3 is 15 residues long. CDR3: CASIEKSPPADTQYF. Here the CDR3 DNA reads TGTGCCAGCATAGAGAAAAGCCCCCCCGCAGATACGCAGTATTTT.